Listed here are 11 T cell receptor beta chains from one sample, sequenced in a study of response to subunit inactivated influenza vaccine. Each CDR3 protein gets one entry after TCRdb re-called the RT-PCR reads with MiXCR. This table has some 640,000 distinct CDR3 sequences, 14% appearing once. Sequencing was performed on PBMCs from blood, taken around 14 days before vaccination. These receptors were obtained from a man aged 45-60 years who received an inactivated influenza vaccine.

The gene calls are TRBV7-6 and TRBJ1-4, with TRBD1 as a possible D gene (5 bases). V gave up 5 bases and J gave up 8 bases, with 15 bases separating them. The CDR3 extends over 14 amino acids. Germline CDR1 and CDR2: SGHVS and FNYEAQ. The DNA for the CDR3 is TGTGCCAGCAGCCCCGAGGCAGGGAACGAAAAACTGTTTTTT. The encoded protein is CASSPEAGNEKLFF.

The CDR3 is CAWSRRGGNQPQHF. For the CDR3, the DNA is TGTGCCTGGAGTCGCAGGGGAGGTAATCAGCCCCAGCATTTT. The chain carries TRBV30 and TRBJ1-5; D is perhaps TRBD1 (6 bases). V was shortened by 2 bases and J by 4 bases, with 12 bases between the two germline ends. The CDR3 contains 14 residues. Germline V gene lookup returns CDR1 GTSNPN and CDR2 SVGIG (reference sequence). Using reference TRBV30 and TRBJ1-5 for the parts outside the CDR3, the full variable domain is SQTIHQWPATLVQPVGSPLSLECTVEGTSNPNLYWYRQAAGRGLQLLFYSVGIGQISSEVPQNLSASRPQDRQFILSSKKLLLSDSGFYLCAWSRRGGNQPQHFGDGTRLSIL.

The chain employs TRBV7-2 and TRBJ1-6; 8 bases line up with TRBD1. The CDR3 totals 14 residues. Losses at the gene ends were 8 bases for V and 7 bases for J; bases not matched to a gene: 7. Germline assignment: CDR1 SGHTA and CDR2 FQGNSA. The CDR3 nucleotides read TGTGCCAGCGGCGACAGGGGAGGAAATTCACCCCTCCACTTT. Its protein is CASGDRGGNSPLHF. Complete variable domain (other parts from reference TRBV7-2 and TRBJ1-6): GAGVSQSPSNKVTEKGKDVELRCDPISGHTALYWYRQSLGQGLEFLIYFQGNSAPDKSGLPSDRFSAERTGGSVSTLTIQRTQQEDSAVYLCASGDRGGNSPLHFGNGTRLTVT.

The chain uses TRBV6-2 or TRBV6-3 and TRBJ2-7; D not certain. This CDR3 comprises 13 residues. Germline-derived CDR1 and CDR2 are MNHEY and SVGEGT. Between the trimmed V and J ends, which lost 0 bases and 4 bases, there was a span of 7 bases. CDR3 in DNA: TGTGCCAGCAGTTACTCGCAGTCTTACGAGCAGTACTTC. Translated, it gives CASSYSQSYEQYF.

In its sample, this clonotype was seen a few times. V is TRBV6-2 or TRBV6-3 and J is TRBJ2-7, with D maybe TRBD2 (6 bases). The CDR3 spans 15 residues. Trimming cost V 3 bases and J 3 bases, with 15 bases left between them. CDR1 and CDR2 from the germline V gene are MNHEY and SVGEGT. CDR3 bases: TGTGCCAGCAGTTATCCGGGGGACGGATTCTACGAGCAGTACTTC. Translated: CASSYPGDGFYEQYF.

This clonotype was observed a handful of times. V is TRBV5-5 and J is TRBJ2-3; no firm D call. The CDR3 covers 18 residues. V was pared by 0 bases and J by 3 bases, with 20 bases between. CDR1 is SGHKS, CDR2 YYEKEE, per germline (reference sequence). CDR3 DNA sequence: TGTGCCAGCAGCTTGGGAGCAAAAAGGCCGTCAAAGACAGATACGCAGTATTTT. Translating it yields CASSLGAKRPSKTDTQYF.

This clonotype was counted many times. The chain has TRBV7-2 and TRBJ2-7, with D possibly matching TRBD1 (6 bases). The ends were cut back, 2 bases at V and 2 bases at J, with 7 bases in the middle. In germline, CDR1 is SGHTA, CDR2 FQGNSA. This CDR3 spans 13 amino acids. The CDR3: CASSLKGAYEQYF. As DNA, the CDR3 is TGTGCCAGCAGCTTAAAGGGGGCCTACGAGCAGTACTTC. Based on the CDR3 plus reference TRBV7-2 and TRBJ2-7, the full variable domain is GAGVSQSPSNKVTEKGKDVELRCDPISGHTALYWYRQSLGQGLEFLIYFQGNSAPDKSGLPSDRFSAERTGGSVSTLTIQRTQQEDSAVYLCASSLKGAYEQYFGPGTRLTVT.

This rearrangement joins TRBV5-1 to TRBJ2-7; D not certain. Germline-derived CDR1 and CDR2 are SGHRS and YFSETQ. The CDR3 covers 14 residues. Trimming took 3 bases from V and 4 from J, leaving 14 bases between them. The CDR3 DNA follows: TGCGCCAGCAGCTCTGGACGGAAACCTTACGAGCAGTACTTC. It encodes CASSSGRKPYEQYF.

The table lists this clonotype with many counts. The genes are TRBV12-3 or TRBV12-4 and TRBJ2-2; D may correspond to TRBD1 or TRBD2 (5 bases each). The CDR3 runs 14 residues. V gave up 5 bases and J gave up 6 bases, with 13 bases separating them. CDR3 protein: CASSPMTGPGELFF. In DNA form, the CDR3 reads TGTGCCAGCAGTCCAATGACGGGGCCCGGGGAGCTGTTTTTT.

This chain uses TRBV7-2 with TRBJ2-1; weak D call: TRBD2 (5 bases). The CDR3 has 16 amino acids. The V gene's germline CDR1 is SGHTA and CDR2 FQGNSA. V was pared by 1 base and J by 4 bases, with 14 bases between. CDR3 sequence: CASSLDTRAAYNEQFF. The CDR3 bases are TGTGCCAGCAGCTTAGATACGCGGGCAGCTTACAATGAGCAGTTCTTC.

This clonotype was detected a few times. V and J are TRBV9 and TRBJ2-1, with D perhaps matching TRBD1 (5 bases). The V end was cut by 0 bases, the J end by 9 bases, with 16 bases between. CDR3 length: 15 residues. The germline V gene encodes CDR1 SGDLS and CDR2 YYNGEE. The CDR3 reads CASSVAPLGEGEQFF. The CDR3 DNA sequence: TGTGCCAGCAGCGTAGCCCCCTTAGGGGAAGGTGAGCAGTTCTTC.